The 3 T cell receptor beta chains given below trace back to one sample, sequenced in a study of technical replicates of blood from several donors (TCRdb year 2017). Library construction relied on the immunoSEQ multiplex PCR assay. TCRdb took this table from immuneACCESS and kept in-frame rearrangements with V and J called. Such tables lack part of the clones; where checked against another copy, unresolved V genes explain under half of the gap, and the rest is unexplained. Within this sample are around 100,000 clones, with about 95% of them counted one time only. The top ten clonotypes cover around 0.3% of the sample. Sample: T cells isolated from PBMCs. Receptors were obtained from a human donor in good health.

The CDR3 region has the DNA TGTGCCAGCAGCCCGGGGGGCCAAATGAGCAATCAGCCCCAGCATTTT. Translating it yields CASSPGGQMSNQPQHF. The rearrangement uses TRBV6-6 and TRBJ1-5; weak D call: TRBD1 (6 bases). Trimming took 6 bases from V and 1 from J, leaving 16 bases between them. The CDR3 covers 16 residues. In germline, CDR1 is MNHNY, CDR2 SVGAGI (reference sequence).

The V gene is TRBV28, the J gene TRBJ2-7, with 7 bases fitting TRBD2. CDR1 and CDR2 from the germline V gene are MDHEN and SYDVKM. The CDR3 spans 16 residues. J lost 5 bases, V lost 6 bases, and 16 bases had no gene match. CDR3 sequence: CASSLSEGRESDEQYF. The CDR3 DNA follows: TGTGCCAGCAGCCTATCCGAAGGGCGGGAGAGCGACGAGCAGTACTTC.

The genes are TRBV28 and TRBJ2-3, with 7 bases aligning to TRBD2. Germline lookup yields CDR1 MDHEN and CDR2 SYDVKM. The ends lost 6 bases at V and 8 bases at J; junction bases unmatched: 14. This CDR3 comprises 15 residues. CDR3 protein: CASSLFAGELGTQYF. The CDR3 DNA reads TGTGCCAGCAGCCTATTTGCGGGAGAGCTTGGTACGCAGTATTTT.